The T cell receptor (beta chain) described here comes from a study of blood T cells in healthy people across ages. The people who gave samples were healthy Caucasians from Russia, aged roughly 6 to 100. This CDR3 spans 16 amino acids. The V and J ends lost 0 bases and 1 base respectively, with 10 bases between them. The germline CDR1 and CDR2 sequences are SGDLS and YYNGEE. Overall study findings and caveats: Higher diversity and more naive CD4+ cells were features of long-lived donors, compared to aged donors. Researchers report that TCR beta diversity correlated strongly with naive T cell percentage.

Notes on this clonotype: Its antigen remains unknown.

Then a second PCR, running about 6 to 12 cycles, was carried out with a sample-barcoded 5' primer and a J-beta primer mix. Each cDNA molecule carried a tag from a template-switch adaptor that contained 12 random nucleotides. TCRdb ran MiXCR on the 5' RACE reads and lists one entry per CDR3 protein. In the table there are 1.5 million to 2 million distinct CDR3 sequences, 40% to 55% of which are singletons. The sequence was collected from a woman in her forties in good health. The sequenced sample consisted of blood. The rearrangement links TRBV9 to TRBJ2-2; tentatively, D is TRBD2 (6 bases). The DNA of the CDR3 is TGTGCCAGCAGCGTAGTCAGGCGGGGGAACACCGGGGAGCTGTTTTTT. It codes for CASSVVRRGNTGELFF.